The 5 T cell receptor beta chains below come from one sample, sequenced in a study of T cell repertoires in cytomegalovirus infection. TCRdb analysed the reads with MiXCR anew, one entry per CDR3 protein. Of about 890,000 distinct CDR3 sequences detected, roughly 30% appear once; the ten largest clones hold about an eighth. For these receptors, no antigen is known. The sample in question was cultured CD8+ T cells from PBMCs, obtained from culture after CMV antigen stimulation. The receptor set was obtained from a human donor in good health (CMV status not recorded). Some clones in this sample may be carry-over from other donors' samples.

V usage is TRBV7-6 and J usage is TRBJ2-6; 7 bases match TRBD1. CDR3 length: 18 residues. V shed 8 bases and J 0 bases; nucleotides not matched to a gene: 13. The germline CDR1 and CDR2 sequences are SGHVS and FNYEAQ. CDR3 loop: CASHPRQGWGSGANVLTF. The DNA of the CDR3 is TGTGCCAGCCATCCGAGACAGGGATGGGGCTCTGGGGCCAACGTCCTGACTTTC.

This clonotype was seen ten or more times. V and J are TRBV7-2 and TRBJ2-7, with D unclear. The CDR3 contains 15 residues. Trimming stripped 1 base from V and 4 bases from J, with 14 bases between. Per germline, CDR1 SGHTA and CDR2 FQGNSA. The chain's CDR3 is CASSLVPDPWYEQYV. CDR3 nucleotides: TGTGCCAGCAGCTTAGTGCCAGACCCTTGGTACGAGCAGTACGTC.

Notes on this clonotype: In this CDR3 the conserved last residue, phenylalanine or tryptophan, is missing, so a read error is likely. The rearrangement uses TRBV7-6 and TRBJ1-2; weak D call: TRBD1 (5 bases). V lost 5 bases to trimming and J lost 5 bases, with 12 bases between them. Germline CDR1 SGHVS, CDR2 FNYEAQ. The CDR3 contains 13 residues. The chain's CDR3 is CASSGGTEYGYTI. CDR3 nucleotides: TGTGCCAGCAGCGGCGGGACGGAGTATGGCTACACCATC.

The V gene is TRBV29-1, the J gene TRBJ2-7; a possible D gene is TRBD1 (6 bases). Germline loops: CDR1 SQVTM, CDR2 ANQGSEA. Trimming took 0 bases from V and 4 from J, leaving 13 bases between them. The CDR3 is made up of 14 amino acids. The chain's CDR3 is CSVEDPTGLYEQYF. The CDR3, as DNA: TGCAGCGTTGAAGACCCTACAGGGTTGTACGAGCAGTACTTC.

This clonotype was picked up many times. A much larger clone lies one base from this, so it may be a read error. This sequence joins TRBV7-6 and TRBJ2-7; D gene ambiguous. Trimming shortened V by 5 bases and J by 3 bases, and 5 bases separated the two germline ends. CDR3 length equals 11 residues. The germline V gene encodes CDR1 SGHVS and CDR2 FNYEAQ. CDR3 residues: CASSQYYEQYF. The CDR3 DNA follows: TGTGCCAGCAGCCAATACTACGAGCAGTACTTC.